This T cell receptor beta chain derives from a study of blood T cells in healthy people across ages. With 7 bases removed from V and 9 bases from J, the gap between germline ends came to 19 bases. CDR1 is ENHRY and CDR2 is SYGVKD in the germline V gene. CDR3 length equals 14 residues. It was with a sample-barcoded 5' primer and a J-beta primer mix that a second PCR of roughly 6 to 12 cycles was run. TCRdb fed the 5' RACE reads into MiXCR, producing one record per CDR3 protein. The data contain 2 million or so distinct CDR3 sequences, 49% of them singletons. This TCR was recovered from a woman aged 40-49 years in good health. The sequenced sample consisted of blood. This chain uses TRBV10-3 with TRBJ2-1, with a tentative D call TRBD2 (5 bases). CDR3 DNA: TGTGCCATCACCCCAGCGGTCCCTGGGAGTGAGCAGTTCTTC. Translation: CAITPAVPGSEQFF.